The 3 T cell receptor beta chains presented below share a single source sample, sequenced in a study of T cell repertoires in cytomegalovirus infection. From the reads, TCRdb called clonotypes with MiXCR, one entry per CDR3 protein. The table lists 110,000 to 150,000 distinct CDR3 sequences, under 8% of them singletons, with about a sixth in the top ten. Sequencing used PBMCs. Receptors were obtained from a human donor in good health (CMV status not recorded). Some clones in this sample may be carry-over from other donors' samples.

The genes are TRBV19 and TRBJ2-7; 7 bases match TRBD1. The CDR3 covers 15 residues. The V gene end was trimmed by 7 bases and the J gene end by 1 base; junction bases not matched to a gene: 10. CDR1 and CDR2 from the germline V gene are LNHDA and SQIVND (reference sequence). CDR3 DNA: TGTGCCAGTACCGCGAACAGGGGTCTTTCCTACGAGCAGTACTTC. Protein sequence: CASTANRGLSYEQYF.

CDR3 in amino acids: CASSSRDRGNNQPQHF. The CDR3 DNA sequence: TGTGCCAGCAGTAGTCGGGACAGGGGAAACAATCAGCCCCAGCATTTT. This chain joins TRBV28 and TRBJ1-5; TRBD1 agrees at 10 bases. Germline CDR1 and CDR2: MDHEN and SYDVKM. CDR3 length: 16 residues. Losses at the gene ends were 5 bases for V and 3 bases for J; bases not matched to a gene: 7.

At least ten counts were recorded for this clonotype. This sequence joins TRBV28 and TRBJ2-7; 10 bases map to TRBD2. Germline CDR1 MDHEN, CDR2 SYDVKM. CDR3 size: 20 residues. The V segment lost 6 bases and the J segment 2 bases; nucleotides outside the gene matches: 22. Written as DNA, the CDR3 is TGTGCCAGCAGCTCAACGCCTGGGTGGATTAGCGGGGGGTCAACCTACGAGCAGTACTTC. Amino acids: CASSSTPGWISGGSTYEQYF.